One sample yielded the 27 T cell receptor beta chains listed below, sequenced in a study of T cell responses to AZD1222 COVID-19 vaccine. Using immunoSEQ multiplex PCR, the repertoire was profiled, and TCRdb retains in-frame clones only, with some absent. Found here are about 140,000 clones; the top ten clones hold about 2%. The sample comprised peripheral blood. The receptors originated from an adult in good health.

The chain is built from TRBV11-1 and TRBJ2-2, with D uncertain. The CDR3 contains 13 residues. V shed 2 bases and J shed 3 bases, with 4 bases lying between them. The germline gives CDR1 SGHAT, CDR2 FQDESV (reference sequence). CDR3 in amino acids: CASSLPHTGELFF. CDR3 bases: TGTGCCAGCAGCTTACCCCACACCGGGGAGCTGTTTTTT.

This chain joins TRBV7-8 and TRBJ2-1; 8 bases agree with TRBD2. The CDR3 totals 17 residues. With 3 bases clipped from V and 1 base from J, the junction kept 8 bases outside the gene matches. Looked up from germline, CDR1 is SGHVS and CDR2 is FQNEAQ. CDR3 nucleotide sequence: TGTGCCAGCAGCTTTGGACGGGGGGGAGGGTCCTACAATGAGCAGTTCTTC. Its translation: CASSFGRGGGSYNEQFF.

Here the CDR3 DNA reads TGTGCCAGCAGTTACAGCCCGAAGCGCGAGCAGTACTTC. It translates to CASSYSPKREQYF. The chain couples TRBV6-5 to TRBJ2-7; D is undetermined. V gave up 2 bases and J gave up 6 bases, with 11 bases separating them. This CDR3 region has 13 residues. In germline, CDR1 is MNHEY, CDR2 SVGAGI.

The chain carries TRBV7-2 and TRBJ1-2; D perhaps matches TRBD1 (6 bases). Per the germline V gene, CDR1 is SGHTA and CDR2 is FQGNSA. V lost 0 bases and J lost 2, with 7 bases in between. This CDR3 has 14 amino acids. The DNA of the CDR3 is TGTGCCAGCAGCTTAGCGCAGGGGAACTATGGCTACACCTTC. Amino acids: CASSLAQGNYGYTF.

The rearrangement joins TRBV6-5 to TRBJ1-6; weak D call: TRBD1 (6 bases). The CDR3 runs 13 residues. Germline V lookup: CDR1 MNHEY, CDR2 SVGAGI. V was trimmed by 6 bases and J by 7 bases, leaving 10 bases between them. The CDR3, as DNA: TGTGCCAGCAGAAGACAGGAAAATTCACCCCTCCACTTT. Its protein is CASRRQENSPLHF.

This chain uses TRBV4-1 with TRBJ1-1, with a tentative D call TRBD1 (5 bases). Trimming removed 4 bases from V and 1 base from J, with 10 bases in between. The CDR3 runs 14 residues. Germline loops: CDR1 MGHRA, CDR2 YSYEKL. The CDR3 bases are TGCGCCAGCAGCCGTGGACAAGAGAACACTGAAGCTTTCTTT. The encoded protein is CASSRGQENTEAFF.

This rearrangement joins TRBV11-3 to TRBJ2-5; TRBD2 matches at 7 bases. The CDR3 totals 19 residues. The germline gives CDR1 SGHNT, CDR2 YENEEA. The V and J ends lost 2 bases and 0 bases, in that order; junction bases with no gene match: 15. The DNA for the CDR3 is TGTGCCAGCAGCTTACGTGAGGTAGCGGGTCATACTTACCAAGAGACCCAGTACTTC. Encoded protein: CASSLREVAGHTYQETQYF.

The chain links TRBV6-1 to TRBJ1-5, with D perhaps matching TRBD1 (5 bases). Trimming stripped 4 bases from V and 6 bases from J, with 19 bases between. The CDR3 loop spans 16 amino acids. Germline V gives CDR1 MNHNS, CDR2 SASEGT. The DNA of the CDR3 is TGTGCCAGCAGTGGCCTCGGGGGGGGAATCGGTCAGCCCCAGCATTTT. It is translated as CASSGLGGGIGQPQHF.

V gene TRBV14 combines with J gene TRBJ1-1; possibly TRBD1 for D (5 bases). Germline V gives CDR1 SGHDN, CDR2 FVKESK. The V gene lost 0 bases and the J gene lost 1 base, with 9 bases spanning the gap. The CDR3 covers 15 residues. CDR3 loop: CASSQDTGENTEAFF. Written as DNA, the CDR3 is TGTGCCAGCAGCCAAGATACGGGGGAGAACACTGAAGCTTTCTTT.

The J gene is TRBJ2-5, the V gene TRBV5-8, with D maybe TRBD1 (5 bases). Trimming cost V 3 bases and J 5 bases, with 14 bases left between them. Per germline, CDR1 SGHTS and CDR2 YDEGEE. The CDR3 length is 14 residues. CDR3 protein: CASSSLGRRETQYF. Here the CDR3 DNA reads TGTGCCAGCAGCTCCTTGGGGCGACGGGAGACCCAGTACTTC.

The chain joins TRBV6-1 to TRBJ2-5, with 11 bases identical to TRBD2. This CDR3 spans 17 amino acids. From germline, CDR1 is MNHNS and CDR2 SASEGT. The V and J ends lost 2 bases and 5 bases, in that order; junction bases with no gene match: 10. The CDR3 DNA reads TGTGCCAGCAGTGAACTTTTAGCGGGGGGGCCTGGGGAGACCCAGTACTTC. Translation: CASSELLAGGPGETQYF.

This chain connects TRBV7-9 to TRBJ2-1, with unresolved D. The ends were cut back, 5 bases at V and 4 bases at J, with 9 bases in the middle. This CDR3 contains 13 residues. Germline V gene data show CDR1 as SEHNR and CDR2 as FQNEAQ (reference sequence). In nucleotides, the CDR3 is TGTGCCAGCAGCCCGGACGGATACAATGAGCAGTTCTTC. It is translated as CASSPDGYNEQFF.

V usage is TRBV11-2 and J usage is TRBJ1-2, with 7 nucleotides matching TRBD1. The V segment lost 5 bases and the J segment 0 bases; nucleotides outside the gene matches: 9. Germline lookup yields CDR1 SGHAT and CDR2 FQNNGV. This CDR3 has 16 residues. CDR3 amino acids: CASSPWLDRTNYGYTF. DNA of the CDR3: TGTGCCAGCAGCCCTTGGTTGGACAGGACTAACTATGGCTACACCTTC. The entire variable domain, with the rest obtained from reference TRBV11-2 and TRBJ1-2, is as follows: EAGVAQSPRYKIIEKRQSVAFWCNPISGHATLYWYQQILGQGPKLLIQFQNNGVVDDSQLPKDRFSAERLKGVDSTLKIQPAKLEDSAVYLCASSPWLDRTNYGYTFGSGTRLTVV.

The chain has TRBV5-1 and TRBJ1-3, with D uncertain. The CDR3 is made up of 17 amino acids. Germline V CDR1 and CDR2: SGHRS, YFSETQ. Trimming stripped 0 bases from V and 0 bases from J, with 13 bases between. CDR3 DNA: TGCGCCAGCAGCTTGGACCTGGTCCAGAGCTCTGGAAACACCATATATTTT. This sequence encodes CASSLDLVQSSGNTIYF.

J is TRBJ1-1 and V is TRBV2; no definite D call. Germline loops: CDR1 SNHLY, CDR2 FYNNEI. The CDR3 sequence is 14 residues long. Trimming stripped 4 bases from V and 1 base from J, with 10 bases between. The CDR3 spells CASSGAFRNTEAFF. The CDR3 DNA reads as TGTGCCAGCAGTGGCGCCTTTAGGAACACTGAAGCTTTCTTT.

DNA of the CDR3: TGTGCCAGCAGTGAATGGGGAGACTACACTGAAGCTTTCTTT. It specifies CASSEWGDYTEAFF. V usage is TRBV25-1 and J usage is TRBJ1-1; D is uncertain. Trimming pared 1 base from V and 3 bases from J, leaving 9 bases between. There are 14 residues in the CDR3. Germline V gene data show CDR1 as MGHDK and CDR2 as SYGVNS. Full variable domain (missing parts from reference TRBV25-1 and TRBJ1-1): EADIYQTPRYLVIGTGKKITLECSQTMGHDKMYWYQQDPGMELHLIHYSYGVNSTEKGDLSSESTVSRIRTEHFPLTLESARPSHTSQYLCASSEWGDYTEAFFGQGTRLTVV.

This chain connects TRBV7-3 to TRBJ2-3; 12 bases fit TRBD2. CDR3 length equals 16 residues. Germline V CDR1 and CDR2: SGHTA, FQGTGA. The V segment lost 4 bases and the J segment 0 bases; nucleotides outside the gene matches: 2. The CDR3 DNA is TGTGCCAGCAGCTCGGGGACTAGCGGGAGCACAGATACGCAGTATTTT. Its translation is CASSSGTSGSTDTQYF.

The CDR3 coding sequence is TGTGCCAGCAGCGCAGAGGGGACTCCCCCCGCAGATACGCAGTATTTT. Translating it yields CASSAEGTPPADTQYF. The chain links TRBV9 to TRBJ2-3; D is perhaps TRBD2 (6 bases). Germline CDR1 reads SGDLS; CDR2 reads YYNGEE. There are 16 residues in the CDR3. Trimming pared 3 bases from V and 4 bases from J, leaving 18 bases between.

The CDR3 coding sequence is TGTGCCAGCAGTATCAGGGATCTCCGGGGAGCTTTCTTT. Its translation is CASSIRDLRGAFF. This chain connects TRBV7-7 to TRBJ1-1, with D maybe TRBD1 (5 bases). Trimming took 6 bases from V and 10 from J, leaving 18 bases between them. Germline values: CDR1 SSHAT, CDR2 FNYEAQ (reference sequence). This CDR3 is 13 amino acids long.

The chain joins TRBV6-5 to TRBJ1-6, with D possibly being TRBD1 (6 bases). The V gene lost 5 bases and the J gene lost 7 bases, with 12 bases spanning the gap. The CDR3 has 14 residues. Germline values: CDR1 MNHEY, CDR2 SVGAGI. This CDR3 is CASSRTDKNSPLHF. CDR3 in DNA: TGTGCCAGCAGTCGGACAGACAAGAATTCACCCCTCCACTTT.

This rearrangement joins TRBV2 to TRBJ2-1, with D maybe TRBD1 (6 bases). Germline CDR1 reads SNHLY; CDR2 reads FYNNEI. The CDR3 totals 14 residues. V lost 6 bases and J 5 bases, leaving 14 bases between the germline ends. The CDR3 bases are TGTGCCAGCAGGCAGGGGACCAATGACAATGAGCAGTTCTTC. It encodes CASRQGTNDNEQFF.

The chain joins TRBV6-5 to TRBJ2-1; D is unresolved. V lost 6 bases and J lost 3, with 3 bases in between. Germline CDR1 reads MNHEY; CDR2 reads SVGAGI. CDR3 size: 11 residues. CDR3 amino acids: CASSRYNEQFF. In DNA form, the CDR3 reads TGTGCCAGCAGCCGCTACAATGAGCAGTTCTTC.

The rearrangement joins TRBV3-1 (or the pseudogene TRBV3-2) to TRBJ1-3; no clear D. This CDR3 has 15 amino acids. From germline, CDR1 is LGHDT and CDR2 YNNKEL (reference sequence). Deletions cut 5 bases from V and 3 bases from J, with 14 bases between. CDR3 coding DNA: TGTGCCAGCAGCTCTCCGGTCTTTGGTGGAAACACCATATATTTT. Translation: CASSSPVFGGNTIYF.

This chain uses TRBV2 with TRBJ2-3, with 10 bases that match TRBD2. The CDR3 is made up of 15 amino acids. V shed 1 base and J 6 bases; nucleotides not matched to a gene: 4. CDR1 is SNHLY, CDR2 FYNNEI, per germline. Here the CDR3 reads CASSEVAGGSDTQYF. CDR3 DNA: TGTGCCAGCAGTGAAGTAGCGGGGGGCTCCGATACGCAGTATTTT.

The chain joins TRBV4-1 to TRBJ2-1, with TRBD1 identical over 8 bases. This CDR3 comprises 17 residues. The V gene end was trimmed by 3 bases and the J gene end by 0 bases; junction bases not matched to a gene: 7. Germline lookup yields CDR1 MGHRA and CDR2 YSYEKL. CDR3 nucleotide sequence: TGCGCCAGCAGCCACCGGACAGGGCCGAGCTCCTACAATGAGCAGTTCTTC. It translates to CASSHRTGPSSYNEQFF.

J is TRBJ2-1 and V is TRBV7-9, with 9 bases fitting TRBD1. CDR3 size: 15 residues. Per the germline V gene, CDR1 is SEHNR and CDR2 is FQNEAQ (reference sequence). Unmatched junction bases numbered 9, after V lost 5 bases and J lost 7 bases. The CDR3 coding sequence is TGTGCCAGCAGCCCGGGGACAGGGAGGGGTAATGAGCAGTTCTTC. It yields the protein CASSPGTGRGNEQFF.

The genes are TRBV7-3 and TRBJ1-2, with D perhaps TRBD1 (5 bases). The CDR3 is made up of 15 amino acids. V lost 5 bases to trimming and J lost 3 bases, with 16 bases between them. Germline V gives CDR1 SGHTA, CDR2 FQGTGA. CDR3 bases: TGTGCCAGCAGCCCTAATCAGGGATCGGACTATGGCTACACCTTC. Translation: CASSPNQGSDYGYTF. Supplemented by reference TRBV7-3 and TRBJ1-2, the full variable domain reads GAGVSQTPSNKVTEKGKYVELRCDPISGHTALYWYRQSLGQGPEFLIYFQGTGAADDSGLPNDRFFAVRPEGSVSTLKIQRTERGDSAVYLCASSPNQGSDYGYTFGSGTRLTVV.